What follows are 20 T cell receptor beta chains derived from one specimen sequenced in a study of technical replicates of blood from several donors (dated by TCRdb to about 2017). The library was obtained by the immunoSEQ multiplex PCR assay. TCRdb retrieved this table from immuneACCESS and kept in-frame rearrangements only. Not all clones are present; in checked studies, unresolved V genes account for under half, and no reason is known for the remainder. The sample table contains 79,000 or so clones; only one count was recorded for approximately 91% of them. In total, the top ten clones hold 0.3% to 0.45% of the sample. The specimen sequenced was T cells isolated from PBMCs. These receptors originate from a human donor in good health.

CDR3 sequence: CASSPASMPGSPYNEQFF. The CDR3 region has the DNA TGCGCCAGCAGCCCAGCTTCGATGCCGGGATCCCCCTACAATGAGCAGTTCTTC. The chain has TRBV4-3 and TRBJ2-1; possibly TRBD2 for D (5 bases). The CDR3 loop spans 18 amino acids. CDR1 is LGHNA, CDR2 YSLEER, per germline. V was clipped by 4 bases and J by 2 bases, with 21 bases between them.

The chain has TRBV12-2 and TRBJ1-5; the DNA was not used to check the table's D call, TRBD1. TRBV12-2 is recorded as a pseudogene. The length of the CDR3 is 14 residues. CDR3 DNA sequence: TGTGCAAGTCGCTTACCAGGGGCTCTGCAGCCCCAGCATTTT. Encoded protein: CASRLPGALQPQHF.

The chain recombines TRBV5-1 with TRBJ2-1; possibly TRBD2 for D (6 bases). V was shortened by 4 bases and J by 4 bases, with 18 bases between the two germline ends. The CDR3 has 16 amino acids. CDR1 and CDR2 from the germline V gene are SGHRS and YFSETQ. The chain's CDR3 is CASSPFIRENYNEQFF. CDR3 nucleotides: TGCGCCAGCAGCCCATTCATCCGGGAGAATTACAATGAGCAGTTCTTC. The whole variable domain, filled in from reference TRBV5-1 and TRBJ2-1, reads KAGVTQTPRYLIKTRGQQVTLSCSPISGHRSVSWYQQTPGQGLQFLFEYFSETQRNKGNFPGRFSGRQFSNSRSEMNVSTLELGDSALYLCASSPFIRENYNEQFFGPGTRLTVL.

This clone showed up just once. The V gene is TRBV4-2, the J gene TRBJ2-3, with 12 bases identical to TRBD2. V trimming: 3 bases; J trimming: 3 bases; junction bases outside the gene matches: 10. Germline V gene lookup returns CDR1 LGHNA and CDR2 YNFKEQ. The CDR3 consists of 18 residues. The CDR3 coding sequence is TGTGCCAGCAGCCAGGGAAGACTAGCGGGAGCGGTAACAGATACGCAGTATTTT. It yields the protein CASSQGRLAGAVTDTQYF.

The V gene is TRBV28, the J gene TRBJ1-1; no firm D call. This CDR3 spans 16 amino acids. The germline V gene has CDR1 MDHEN and CDR2 SYDVKM. V gave up 5 bases and J gave up 1 base, with 17 bases separating them. The CDR3, as DNA: TGTGCCAGCAGTAAGACTGTCGTGAAAACGAACACTGAAGCTTTCTTT. Its translation is CASSKTVVKTNTEAFF.

This chain connects TRBV7-8 to TRBJ2-7; a possible D gene is TRBD2 (6 bases). The CDR3 extends over 16 amino acids. Germline V gene sequence: CDR1 SGHVS, CDR2 FQNEAQ. V was shortened by 4 bases and J by 2 bases, with 18 bases between the two germline ends. The CDR3 here is CASSSRRGGETYEQYF. The DNA for the CDR3 is TGTGCCAGCAGCTCCCGGCGGGGTGGAGAAACCTACGAGCAGTACTTC.

The rearrangement joins TRBV5-4 to TRBJ1-2; D remains unclear. Trimming took off 5 bases at V and 7 bases at J, with 15 bases between the two ends. This CDR3 spans 13 amino acids. Germline V gene sequence: CDR1 SGHNT, CDR2 YYREEE (reference sequence). The CDR3 loop is CASSLSGTSGYTF. The CDR3 nucleotides are TGTGCCAGCAGTCTCTCGGGAACAAGTGGCTACACCTTC.

A note on this clone: A junction end diverges from the germline sequence, so it may reflect a read error. The gene calls are TRBV11-2 and TRBJ2-3, with a tentative D call TRBD2 (5 bases). The CDR3 runs to 12 residues. Germline V CDR1 and CDR2: SGHAT, FQNNGV. The CDR3 sequence: CASSPVGDAQYF. CDR3 coding DNA: TGTGCCAGCAGCCCTGTGGGAGATGCGCAGTATTTT.

The chain has TRBV5-6 and TRBJ1-1, with a weak D call TRBD1 (5 bases). V was pared by 0 bases and J by 2 bases, with 11 bases between. Per the germline V gene, CDR1 is SGHDT and CDR2 is YYEEEE. The CDR3 has 15 amino acids. CDR3 coding DNA: TGTGCCAGCAGCTTGGATAGACAGATAAACACTGAAGCTTTCTTT. Protein product: CASSLDRQINTEAFF. Supplemented by reference TRBV5-6 and TRBJ1-1, the full variable domain reads DAGVTQSPTHLIKTRGQQVTLRCSPKSGHDTVSWYQQALGQGPQFIFQYYEEEERQRGNFPDRFSGHQFPNYSSELNVNALLLGDSALYLCASSLDRQINTEAFFGQGTRLTVV.

This chain joins TRBV25-1 and TRBJ2-7, with no clear D. This CDR3 has 13 residues. Germline V CDR1 and CDR2: MGHDK, SYGVNS. Between the trimmed V and J ends, which lost 3 bases and 2 bases, there was a span of 8 bases. The CDR3 DNA sequence: TGTGCCAGCAGTGAGGTCCTAGCCTACGAGCAGTACTTC. Its protein product is CASSEVLAYEQYF.

The V call is TRBV7-9, the J call TRBJ2-7; D is possibly TRBD1 (7 bases). This CDR3 contains 12 residues. Trimming left V 8 bases short and J 5 bases short, with 13 bases between. Germline CDR1 SEHNR, CDR2 FQNEAQ (reference sequence). The CDR3 region is CASRQGGNEQYF. The CDR3 bases are TGTGCCAGCCGACAGGGAGGCAACGAGCAGTACTTC. The whole variable domain, filled in from reference TRBV7-9 and TRBJ2-7, reads DTGVSQNPRHKITKRGQNVTFRCDPISEHNRLYWYRQTLGQGPEFLTYFQNEAQLEKSRLLSDRFSAERPKGSFSTLEIQRTEQGDSAMYLCASRQGGNEQYFGPGTRLTVT.

This chain uses TRBV28 with TRBJ1-4; D gene unclear. The CDR3 covers 17 residues. Trimming left V 1 base short and J 3 bases short, with 15 bases between. Germline assignment: CDR1 MDHEN and CDR2 SYDVKM. The CDR3 region has the DNA TGTGCCAGCAGTTTATTACGAGGGAACAGAGCTAATGAAAAACTGTTTTTT. It translates to CASSLLRGNRANEKLFF.

V and J are TRBV28 and TRBJ1-2; the match to TRBD1 covers 12 bases. This CDR3 has 16 amino acids. The ends lost 6 bases at V and 4 bases at J; junction bases unmatched: 9. From germline, CDR1 is MDHEN and CDR2 SYDVKM. The CDR3: CASRRAGTGGGYGYTF. CDR3 DNA sequence: TGTGCCAGCAGACGGGCCGGGACAGGGGGCGGCTATGGCTACACCTTC.

This sequence joins TRBV27 and TRBJ2-7; D is uncertain. This CDR3 region has 11 residues. Germline CDR1 and CDR2: MNHEY and SMNVEV (reference sequence). Trimming pared 4 bases from V and 6 bases from J, leaving 7 bases between. The CDR3 region has the DNA TGTGCCAGCAGTTACAATGGCGAGCAGTACTTC. Encoded protein: CASSYNGEQYF.

The chain is built from TRBV4-1 and TRBJ2-1, with 9 nucleotides matching TRBD1. The CDR3 consists of 16 residues. Germline loops: CDR1 MGHRA, CDR2 YSYEKL. The V segment lost 0 bases and the J segment 4 bases; nucleotides outside the gene matches: 4. The chain's CDR3 is CASSQERTGVYNEQFF. Written as DNA, the CDR3 is TGCGCCAGCAGCCAAGAGAGGACAGGGGTGTACAATGAGCAGTTCTTC.

This clone was detected a few times. This chain uses TRBV6-5 with TRBJ1-5; no clear D gene. Germline V gene sequence: CDR1 MNHEY, CDR2 SVGAGI. V gave up 5 bases and J gave up 2 bases, with 13 bases separating them. The CDR3 runs to 15 residues. CDR3 coding DNA: TGTGCCAGCAGTCTTGGAGTATTAGGCAATCAGCCCCAGCATTTT. This codes for CASSLGVLGNQPQHF.

The rearrangement links TRBV6-1 to TRBJ1-4, with 8 nucleotides matching TRBD1. Germline assignment: CDR1 MNHNS and CDR2 SASEGT. With 7 bases clipped from V and 5 bases from J, the junction kept 6 bases outside the gene matches. There are 14 residues in the CDR3. The CDR3 coding sequence is TGTGCCAGCACCCTGGACAGGGCCAATGAAAAACTGTTTTTT. Its translation: CASTLDRANEKLFF.

The rearrangement links TRBV5-4 to TRBJ1-1; D gene uncertain. V lost 4 bases and J lost 1, with 8 bases in between. CDR1 is SGHNT, CDR2 YYREEE, per germline (reference sequence). This CDR3 contains 13 residues. CDR3 coding DNA: TGTGCCAGCAGCCGGAGAACGAACACTGAAGCTTTCTTT. Its protein is CASSRRTNTEAFF.

The chain recombines TRBV10-3 with TRBJ1-4; a weak D match, TRBD1 (6 bases). V was trimmed by 10 bases and J by 8 bases, leaving 14 bases between them. From germline, CDR1 is ENHRY and CDR2 SYGVKD. This CDR3 is 12 amino acids long. CDR3 in amino acids: CATKQGDEKLFF. The CDR3 nucleotides are TGTGCCACCAAACAGGGTGACGAAAAACTGTTTTTT.

This chain links TRBV19 with TRBJ2-1; D gene ambiguous. V lost 10 bases and J lost 6, with 10 bases in between. Germline CDR1 is LNHDA and CDR2 is SQIVND (reference sequence). The CDR3 has 11 residues. CDR3 bases: TGTGCCACCCTTAGCAGCAATGAGCAGTTCTTC. As protein: CATLSSNEQFF.